These T cell receptor beta chains were read from a single sample in a study of human T cells and chemical hapten exposure. Via MiXCR, TCRdb re-called the RACE reads, giving one row per CDR3 protein. The sample has about 200,000 distinct CDR3 sequences; approximately 24% are singletons. Sequencing was performed on whole blood, taken in connection with sensitization to the hapten diphenylcyclopropenone (DPC). These receptors were obtained from a woman aged 35 to 49 with alopecia areata. Some clones in this sample may be carry-over from other donors' samples. Each CDR3 is given with its conserved first and last residue. A D gene is named only where the DNA matches it firmly. Rows may omit the clone size; those that give it use once, few, many or a size class.

CDR3 DNA	CDR3 protein	J gene	D gene	clone size	V gene
TGTGCCATCAGAGTAGGCCCCAACGCTCCGCAGTATTTT	CAIRVGPNAPQYF	TRBJ2-3	.	few	TRBV10-3
TGCGCCAGCAGCCCGGGAGCGAGGAGGGGAGATACGCAGTATTTT	CASSPGARRGDTQYF	TRBJ2-3	.	.	TRBV5-1
TGTGCCAGCAGCTTGTACAAGATCGACTATGGCTACACCTTC	CASSLYKIDYGYTF	TRBJ1-2	.	many	TRBV7-2
TGCAGTGCTAGAACTAGGGGGGGCAGCTCCTATAATTCACCCCTCCACTTT	CSARTRGGSSYNSPLHF	TRBJ1-6	.	.	TRBV20-1
TGTGCCAGCAGCGAGGGTTTCAATTATAACTATGGCTACACCTTC	CASSEGFNYNYGYTF	TRBJ1-2	.	.	TRBV28
TGTGCCAGCAGCCTCGTGGACACCGGGGAGCTGTTTTTT	CASSLVDTGELFF	TRBJ2-2	.	.	TRBV11-2
TGTGCCAGCAGTTACGGGGGGGAGAGTGAAAAACTGTTTTTT	CASSYGGESEKLFF	TRBJ1-4	.	.	TRBV6-6
TGTGCCAGCAGCTTAAGCGGGAGGCGGACAGATACGCAGTATTTT	CASSLSGRRTDTQYF	TRBJ2-3	TRBD2	few	TRBV5-8
TGTGCCAGCAGCCAAGCGGTGAACACCGGGGAGCTGTTTTTT	CASSQAVNTGELFF	TRBJ2-2	.	.	TRBV7-9
TGTGCCAGCAGCCAAGTAGCGGTCAATGAGCAGTTCTTC	CASSQVAVNEQFF	TRBJ2-1	.	few	TRBV4-2
TGTGCCAGTAGTATCAGTCCTGGGACTAGCGGGAGGGACGAGCAGTTCTTC	CASSISPGTSGRDEQFF	TRBJ2-1	TRBD2	.	TRBV19
TGTGCCAGCATCGGGCCAGGAGAGACCCAGTACTTC	CASIGPGETQYF	TRBJ2-5	.	once	TRBV6-1
TGTGCCAGCAGTCGCCCAAATGAAGCTTTCTTT	CASSRPNEAFF	TRBJ1-1	.	few	TRBV6-6
TGCAGTGCTAGAGTCGGGAGGGCCTCCTACGAGCAGTACTTC	CSARVGRASYEQYF	TRBJ2-7	TRBD2	.	TRBV20-1
TGTGCCAGCAGCGCGGGACAGGGGAGCTCTGGAAACACCATATATTTT	CASSAGQGSSGNTIYF	TRBJ1-3	TRBD1	.	TRBV7-6
TGTGCCAGCACCATAGGTACTGAAGCTTTCTTT	CASTIGTEAFF	TRBJ1-1	.	.	TRBV7-9
TGTGCCAGCAGCGTGCCGGGACTAGCGGGAGGTGGTGAGCAGTTCTTC	CASSVPGLAGGGEQFF	TRBJ2-1	TRBD2	few	TRBV9
TGTGCCAGCAGCCCCCCCAGGGAATTTGACATTCAGTACTTC	CASSPPREFDIQYF	TRBJ2-4	.	.	TRBV7-9
TGTGCCAGCAGTTTTATGATGACAGCCCCTACCTACGAGCAGTACTTC	CASSFMMTAPTYEQYF	TRBJ2-7	.	few	TRBV28
TGTGCCAGCAGCTTAGCTTTGGGGAACACCGGGGAGCTGTTTTTT	CASSLALGNTGELFF	TRBJ2-2	.	.	TRBV7-9
TGTGCCAGCAGCTCAGGACAGAGCGGCTACACCTTC	CASSSGQSGYTF	TRBJ1-2	.	few	TRBV7-9
TGTGCCAGCACTGCTCTGGGGCCGAACACTGAAGCTTTCTTT	CASTALGPNTEAFF	TRBJ1-1	.	.	TRBV27